The rows below give T cell receptor beta chains drawn from one sample of a study of OX40 agonist ivuxolimab in advanced cancers. Generated by immunoSEQ multiplex PCR, the TCRdb table keeps only in-frame clones and is missing some. The sample carries roughly 95,000 clones, approximately 84% recorded once. The sample here was CD4+ or CD8+ T cells sorted from blood, taken in a trial of the OX40 agonist ivuxolimab. The receptor source for this set is an adult with an advanced solid tumor such as melanoma, head and neck, liver or kidney cancer. CDR3s include the opening cysteine and the closing phenylalanine or tryptophan. A D gene is named only where the DNA matches it firmly. The size entry is marked missing in some rows and otherwise reads once, few, many or a size class.

CDR3nt,CDR3aa,j_gene,v_gene,len,abundance,d_gene
TGTGCCAGCAACCCCCTGACGGTGAACACTGAAGCTTTCTTT,CASNPLTVNTEAFF,TRBJ1-1,TRBV2,14,few,.
TGTGCCATCAGTGACTATTCCACATACGAGCAGTACTTC,CAISDYSTYEQYF,TRBJ2-7,TRBV10-3,13,once,.
TGTGCCAGCAGTGACAGGGCCCTGGTTGCTTTCTTT,CASSDRALVAFF,TRBJ1-1,TRBV2,12,.,.
TGTGCCAGCAGTGAATGGACAGGGGGCGCGGATACGCAGTATTTT,CASSEWTGGADTQYF,TRBJ2-3,TRBV6-1,15,.,TRBD1
TGTGCCAGCAAGACGGACATGAACACTGAAGCTTTCTTT,CASKTDMNTEAFF,TRBJ1-1,TRBV2,13,.,.
TGTGCCAGCACAGACAGGGGGCTGAATCAGCCCCAGCATTTT,CASTDRGLNQPQHF,TRBJ1-5,TRBV6-1,14,.,TRBD1
TGTGCCAGCACCATTATTGGAGCGGGTACCCACGAGCAGTACTTC,CASTIIGAGTHEQYF,TRBJ2-7,TRBV5-4,15,few,.
TGTGCCAGCTCACAGACGGCGGCGGTAGTGGAGACCCAGTACTTC,CASSQTAAVVETQYF,TRBJ2-5,TRBV18,15,.,.
TGTGCCTGGAGTTACCCCGGGACAGACACCCTTAAATCGCAGTATTTT,CAWSYPGTDTLKSQYF,TRBJ2-3,TRBV30,16,.,TRBD1
TGTGCCAGCAGCTCCGGACTAGCGGGACTTGAGACCCAGTACTTC,CASSSGLAGLETQYF,TRBJ2-5,TRBV5-4,15,.,TRBD2
TGTGCCAGCAGCCCTCGTCTAGCGGGAGACGGGGAGACCCAGTACTTC,CASSPRLAGDGETQYF,TRBJ2-5,TRBV7-6,16,.,TRBD2
TGTGCCAGCAGTTTCGGGCTTTTGACAGATACGCAGTATTTT,CASSFGLLTDTQYF,TRBJ2-3,TRBV27,14,.,.
TGTGCCAGCAGTTCCGCCGGACAGGGCGGTAATTCACCCCTCCACTTT,CASSSAGQGGNSPLHF,TRBJ1-6,TRBV6-5,16,.,TRBD1
TGTGCCAGCTCATCACAGGGAGAGGTTGAAAAACTGTTTTTT,CASSSQGEVEKLFF,TRBJ1-4,TRBV18,14,.,.
TGTGCCAGCAGCGTGGCGGTGTACGTTGGGACTAGCACAGATACGCAGTATTTT,CASSVAVYVGTSTDTQYF,TRBJ2-3,TRBV5-6,18,.,.
TGTGCCAGTAGCAGCCTCTCCTACAATGAGCAGTTCTTC,CASSSLSYNEQFF,TRBJ2-1,TRBV19,13,.,.
TGTGCCAGCAGTGAAGCCCCCTTGAGCTCCTACGAGCAGTACTTC,CASSEAPLSSYEQYF,TRBJ2-7,TRBV6-1,15,.,.
TGCGCCAGCAGCTTGGTGGCTTCCTTAGCCAAAAACATTCAGTACTTC,CASSLVASLAKNIQYF,TRBJ2-4,TRBV5-1,16,.,.
TGTGCCAGTAGTTCCTTAGGGGGCAATCAGCCCCAGCATTTT,CASSSLGGNQPQHF,TRBJ1-5,TRBV19,14,.,.
TGTGCCAGTAGTAGGCAGGGGTGGAACACTGAAGCTTTCTTT,CASSRQGWNTEAFF,TRBJ1-1,TRBV19,14,.,.
TGTGCCAGCAGCGCCGGGACTAGCGGGATATATGAGCAGTTCTTC,CASSAGTSGIYEQFF,TRBJ2-1,TRBV5-4,15,.,TRBD2
TGCGCCAGCAGCGAAGGACAGTTCATGAACACTGAAGCTTTCTTT,CASSEGQFMNTEAFF,TRBJ1-1,TRBV4-1,15,.,.